This TCR beta chain was retrieved from a study of blood T cell repertoires in COVID-19. Study as a whole: Samples came from the United States, Italy and Spain, spanning acute and convalescent COVID-19. Nucleic acid was either cDNA or gDNA, and it came from T cells, B-cell-depleted T cells, or PBMCs.

The germline V gene has CDR1 SGHRS and CDR2 YFSETQ. This CDR3 is 17 amino acids long. Unmatched junction bases numbered 12, after V lost 2 bases and J lost 5 bases. Authors' methods: Amplification with reference gene primers provided the estimates of nucleated cell counts. Clones were read by immunoSEQ multiplex PCR, and TCRdb kept only the in-frame ones, dropping some. Clone size and V and J calls were adopted from that table, with D and trimming inferred from the DNA. The sample holds some 110,000 clones, roughly 84% seen once. The chain carries TRBV5-1 and TRBJ2-1; 8 bases are shared with TRBD1. The sample taken for sequencing was peripheral blood. The TCR comes from a woman in her 70s with acute or convalescent COVID-19. The DNA of the CDR3 is TGCGCCAGCAGCTTTTTATACCGGGACAGGCCTGACAATGAGCAGTTCTTC. It encodes CASSFLYRDRPDNEQFF.